This T cell receptor (beta chain) was sequenced in a study of blood T cell repertoires in COVID-19 (dated by TCRdb to 2018 to 2020). About the full investigation: Samples from collaborators originated in the United States, Italy and Spain and spanned both the acute and convalescent phases of COVID-19. Subjects who had been exposed to COVID-19, were actively infected with it, or had recovered from it provided the deeply sampled blood TCRbeta repertoires that made up the dataset. The repertoires were released in a freely available public database meant as a resource for research on the immune response to SARS-CoV-2. Where available, HLA class I and class II types were taken from metadata supplied by the sample provider and were not determined by assay-based typing. A de-identified subject ID, COVID-19 status, age in years and sex were almost always included in the sample metadata. The samples were drawn from the first 160 participants of the ongoing ImmuneRACE study and from more than 1,000 subjects provided by 6 global collaborators. The prospective study material was composed of cDNA or gDNA derived from T cells, B-cell-depleted T cells, or PBMCs.

Paper-wide results and their limitations: Clinical and demographic metadata were provided uncurated, with the amount varying by source and participant.

In Seattle, one collaborating source enrolled patients while the infection was active and tracked those patients longitudinally over the course of disease. Collaborating institutions collected whole blood in K2EDTA tubes following their own protocols. For TCRbeta analysis, collaborators shipped samples as frozen whole blood, isolated PBMCs, or DNA extracted from either of those sample types. TCRbeta CDR3 regions were amplified from genomic DNA using the immunoSEQ Assay, a bias-controlled multiplex PCR. The original pipeline was this. The number of nucleated cells in each sample was estimated from the amplification of reference gene primers within the assay. To quantify the absolute abundance of each unique TCRbeta CDR3 rearrangement, sequence reads were collapsed and filtered. Productive Simpson clonality was computed per sample as the square root of Simpson's diversity index over productive rearrangements. Not all clones reach the TCRdb copy of this immuneACCESS table, which keeps in-frame sequences only. Checked studies attribute under half of the gap to unresolved V genes and leave the rest unexplained. For V, J and clone size, that table is used; D and trimming come from the DNA. This sample is represented by approximately 97,000 clones; approximately 86% of them were singletons. The ten largest clones take up approximately 2% of the sample.

The table lists this clone with a count of one. Its cognate antigen has yet to be identified. Qualities for individual bases were not recorded, and no much larger clone is one base off. CDR1 and CDR2 are read off the germline V gene (reference sequence) as LNHDA and SQIVND. The CDR3, cysteine through phenylalanine, is 15 amino acids long. The kept DNA is CDR3 alone, 45 bases in frame from the first base. Trimming leaves V shorter by 3 bases and J shorter by 4 bases, with the junction holding 2 bases beyond the gene matches. The material sequenced was peripheral blood. This sequence uses TRBV19 and TRBJ1-6; the central 8 bases match TRBD1. The sequence came from a man aged 45-65 years with COVID-19, enrolled during active disease. The CDR3 has the sequence CASSIRTGYNSPLHF. Read as DNA, the sequence is TGTGCCAGTAGTATCAGGACAGGGTATAATTCACCCCTCCACTTT.